This entry describes one T cell receptor beta chain. The germline V gene encodes CDR1 SGHTA and CDR2 FQGNSA. V shed 6 bases and J 1 base; nucleotides not matched to a gene: 8. The CDR3 is 15 residues long. The source of the sample is a study of blood T cell repertoires in COVID-19. At the level of the study: COVID-19 samples collected from the United States, Italy and Spain covered acute and convalescent phases.

Per the original methods: Amplification with reference gene primers provided the estimates of nucleated cell counts. The method was immunoSEQ multiplex PCR; TCRdb's version includes in-frame clones alone and lacks a portion of them. For V, J and clone size, that table is used; D and trimming come from the DNA. The sample includes some 110,000 clones, approximately 85% of them seen just once. The chain uses TRBV7-2 and TRBJ1-1, with 7 bases that match TRBD1. The TCR originated in a woman older than 75 with COVID-19, enrolled during active disease. Specimen: peripheral blood. The CDR3 region is CASRSPGQSNTEAFF. The CDR3 DNA reads TGTGCCAGCAGATCACCGGGACAGTCGAACACTGAAGCTTTCTTT.